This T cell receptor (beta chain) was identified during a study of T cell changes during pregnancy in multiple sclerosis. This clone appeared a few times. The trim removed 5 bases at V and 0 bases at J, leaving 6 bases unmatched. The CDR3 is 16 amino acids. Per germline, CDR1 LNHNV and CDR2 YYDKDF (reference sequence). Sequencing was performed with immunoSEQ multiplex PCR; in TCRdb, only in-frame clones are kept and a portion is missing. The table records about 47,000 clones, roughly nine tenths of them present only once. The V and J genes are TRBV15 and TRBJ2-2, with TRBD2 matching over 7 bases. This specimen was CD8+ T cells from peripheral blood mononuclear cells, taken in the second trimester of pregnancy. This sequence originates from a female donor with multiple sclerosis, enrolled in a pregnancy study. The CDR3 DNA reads TGTGCCACCAGCTTTACTCTAGCGGCGAACACCGGGGAGCTGTTTTTT. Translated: CATSFTLAANTGELFF.